The 10 T cell receptor beta chains below all came from one sample that was sequenced in a study of blood T cell repertoires in COVID-19. TCRdb's copy holds only in-frame clones and misses some; the assay was immunoSEQ multiplex PCR. Here the sample spans approximately 290,000 clones, almost 90% being singletons. Material for sequencing was PBMCs or T cells enriched from blood (not recorded which). The origin of the receptors is a woman aged 18-29 years with acute COVID-19.

The rearrangement links TRBV19 to TRBJ1-2, with D hard to call. Germline V gene data show CDR1 as LNHDA and CDR2 as SQIVND (reference sequence). Trimming cost V 5 bases and J 2 bases, with 6 bases left between them. The CDR3 length is 12 residues. As DNA, the CDR3 is TGTGCCAGTAGTGGTACAAACTATGGCTACACCTTC. Translated, it gives CASSGTNYGYTF.

The J gene is TRBJ2-2, the V gene TRBV19, with 8 bases matching TRBD2. Unmatched junction bases numbered 20, after V lost 6 bases and J lost 5 bases. The CDR3 runs 19 residues. Looked up from germline, CDR1 is LNHDA and CDR2 is SQIVND (reference sequence). The CDR3 DNA reads TGTGCCAGTAGGAGACGTAGGAAGCGGGAGCTTGGGAGGACCGGGGAGCTGTTTTTT. This gives the protein CASRRRRKRELGRTGELFF. Full variable domain (rest looked up from reference TRBV19 and TRBJ2-2): DGGITQSPKYLFRKEGQNVTLSCEQNLNHDAMYWYRQDPGQGLRLIYYSQIVNDFQKGDIAEGYSVSREKKESFPLTVTSAQKNPTAFYLCASRRRRKRELGRTGELFFGEGSRLTVL.

The gene calls are TRBV6-5 and TRBJ1-1; D perhaps matches TRBD1 (6 bases). Trimming stripped 0 bases from V and 3 bases from J, with 11 bases between. The CDR3 consists of 15 residues. The V gene's germline CDR1 is MNHEY and CDR2 SVGAGI. CDR3 DNA sequence: TGTGCCAGCAGTTACTCCAGGACAGAAGACACTGAAGCTTTCTTT. Translating gives CASSYSRTEDTEAFF.

The chain has TRBV29-1 and TRBJ2-2; 7 nucleotides align to TRBD1. Germline values: CDR1 SQVTM, CDR2 ANQGSEA. V gave up 0 bases and J gave up 5 bases; unmatched junction bases: 6. This CDR3 is built from 15 residues. This chain's CDR3 is CSVEDWSGGTGELFF. In nucleotides, the CDR3 is TGCAGCGTTGAAGATTGGTCAGGGGGAACCGGGGAGCTGTTTTTT.

The genes are TRBV3-1 (or the pseudogene TRBV3-2) and TRBJ1-2; 9 bases line up with TRBD1. The length of the CDR3 is 15 residues. Germline loops: CDR1 LGHDT, CDR2 YNNKEL (reference sequence). J gave up 0 bases and V 5 bases, and 4 bases lay outside the gene matches. DNA for the CDR3: TGTGCCAGCAGCGGACAGGGGCCCTCTAACTATGGCTACACCTTC. Its translation is CASSGQGPSNYGYTF.

The V gene is TRBV14, the J gene TRBJ2-6, with a possible D match to TRBD2 (6 bases). The CDR3 runs to 16 residues. Trimming left V 3 bases short and J 2 bases short, with 11 bases between. Germline V CDR1 and CDR2: SGHDN, FVKESK. The CDR3, as DNA: TGTGCCAGCAGCCAGGTCGGGAGAGCTGGGGCCAACGTCCTGACTTTC. Protein: CASSQVGRAGANVLTF.

The chain recombines TRBV27 with TRBJ2-7; 13 nucleotides match TRBD2. Germline trimming cut 3 bases from V and 7 bases from J; bases unmatched to any gene: 6. Germline lookup yields CDR1 MNHEY and CDR2 SMNVEV (reference sequence). The length of the CDR3 is 15 residues. The CDR3 nucleotides read TGTGCCAGCAGTTTTCTACTAGCGGGAGGGCGGGAGCAGTACTTC. As protein: CASSFLLAGGREQYF.

With regard to this clone: This sample also contains other DNA sequences that code for the same CDR3. V is TRBV28 and J is TRBJ1-5; D is unresolved. This CDR3 is built from 12 residues. The germline V gene has CDR1 MDHEN and CDR2 SYDVKM. Trimming took off 7 bases at V and 2 bases at J, with 6 bases between the two ends. CDR3 in DNA: TGTGCCAGCACTGAGGGCAATCAGCCCCAGCATTTT. It codes for CASTEGNQPQHF.

V usage is TRBV29-1 and J usage is TRBJ2-5, with D possibly TRBD2 on 5 matching bases. CDR1 is SQVTM, CDR2 ANQGSEA, per germline. The CDR3 covers 13 residues. Deletions cut 7 bases from V and 0 bases from J, with 12 bases between. The CDR3 nucleotides read TGCAGCGGCCGCGGACTGAACCAAGAGACCCAGTACTTC. Residues: CSGRGLNQETQYF.

This chain connects TRBV19 to TRBJ1-2, with D maybe TRBD1 (5 bases). Trimming left V 5 bases short and J 0 bases short, with 10 bases between. Germline-derived CDR1 and CDR2 are LNHDA and SQIVND (reference sequence). The length of the CDR3 is 14 residues. The CDR3 DNA follows: TGTGCCAGTAGTGTCCCGGGGGCTAACTATGGCTACACCTTC. Translated, it gives CASSVPGANYGYTF.